The TCR beta chain described here comes from a study of blood T cell repertoires in COVID-19. The repertoire was sequenced with immunoSEQ multiplex PCR; TCRdb's copy has only in-frame clones and lacks some. Here the sample spans about 120,000 clones, nearly 90% being singletons. Looked up from germline, CDR1 is ENHRY and CDR2 is SYGVKD. Trimming left V 3 bases short and J 0 bases short, with 16 bases between. The CDR3 loop spans 17 amino acids. Sequencing input: peripheral blood. The chain links TRBV10-3 to TRBJ2-3; D is ambiguous. This receptor was identified in an older woman with COVID-19, enrolled during active disease. The CDR3 region is CAISDIADAASTDTQYF. The CDR3 DNA sequence: TGTGCCATCAGTGACATCGCTGACGCGGCTAGCACAGATACGCAGTATTTT.